The 31 T cell receptor beta chains presented below share a single source sample, sequenced in a study of blood T cells in healthy people across ages. A sample-barcoded 5' primer and a J-beta primer mix were used in a second PCR of roughly 7 to 11 cycles. TCRdb used MiXCR to reprocess the 5' RACE reads, holding one entry per CDR3 protein. The table records just under 550,000 distinct CDR3 sequences, more than 20% of them present only once. These data were also reused for a study on T cells of mothers and their children.

Sequencing was done on a sample of blood. The source of these receptors is a boy between 10 and 17 years old in good health.

V gene TRBV11-2 combines with J gene TRBJ2-7, with TRBD2 identical over 10 bases. This CDR3 comprises 17 residues. J lost 0 bases, V lost 5 bases, and 10 bases had no gene match. In germline, CDR1 is SGHAT, CDR2 FQNNGV. The CDR3 coding sequence is TGTGCCAGCAGCCAAGGGGCGACTAGCGGGCTCTCCTACGAGCAGTACTTC. This translates into CASSQGATSGLSYEQYF. Variable domain in full (rest from reference TRBV11-2 and TRBJ2-7): EAGVAQSPRYKIIEKRQSVAFWCNPISGHATLYWYQQILGQGPKLLIQFQNNGVVDDSQLPKDRFSAERLKGVDSTLKIQPAKLEDSAVYLCASSQGATSGLSYEQYFGPGTRLTVT.

This clonotype was observed a handful of times. The J gene is TRBJ2-7, the V gene TRBV6-2 or TRBV6-3; 8 nucleotides agree with TRBD1. From germline, CDR1 is MNHEY and CDR2 SVGEGT. V lost 0 bases to trimming and J lost 2 bases; unmatched junction nucleotides: 9. The CDR3 extends over 17 amino acids. CDR3 in amino acids: CASSYSTGTGGTYEQYF. The CDR3 DNA reads as TGTGCCAGCAGTTACTCGACCGGGACAGGCGGGACCTACGAGCAGTACTTC.

This clonotype has more than one count but fewer than ten. The chain is built from TRBV15 and TRBJ2-1; TRBD2 matches 10 bases. The CDR3 spans 16 residues. Looked up from germline, CDR1 is LNHNV and CDR2 is YYDKDF (reference sequence). J gave up 0 bases and V 4 bases, and 3 bases lay outside the gene matches. The CDR3 DNA sequence: TGTGCCACCAGCAAGGGACTAGCGAGCTCCTACAATGAGCAGTTCTTC. It encodes CATSKGLASSYNEQFF.

As regards this clonotype: A junction end diverges from the germline sequence, so it may reflect a read error. The rearrangement joins TRBV5-5 to TRBJ2-7, with no clear D. Per germline, CDR1 SGHKS and CDR2 YYEKEE (reference sequence). CDR3 length equals 15 residues. CDR3 loop: CTSSLVSTGSHEQYF. The CDR3, as DNA: TGTACCAGCAGCTTGGTTTCTACTGGTTCGCACGAGCAGTACTTC.

The rearrangement joins TRBV5-5 to TRBJ1-2; D not certain. Trimming removed 1 base at V and 3 bases at J, with 10 bases between. This CDR3 has 14 amino acids. Germline lookup yields CDR1 SGHKS and CDR2 YYEKEE (reference sequence). This CDR3 reads CASSLTDPDYGYTF. The CDR3 DNA reads as TGTGCCAGCAGCTTGACGGACCCCGACTATGGCTACACCTTC.

In nucleotides, the CDR3 is TGCGCCAGCAGCCAAGTGACAGGGGGAAATGAAAAACTGTTTTTT. Translating gives CASSQVTGGNEKLFF. The chain recombines TRBV4-1 with TRBJ1-4; 9 bases are a match to TRBD1. V was pared by 1 base and J by 5 bases, with 2 bases of the junction left unmatched. The germline V gene has CDR1 MGHRA and CDR2 YSYEKL. The CDR3 consists of 15 residues.

This clonotype was counted between two and nine times. CDR3 nucleotide sequence: TGTGCCAGCAGCTTAGTATCCGGACGGATGAACACTGAAGCTTTCTTT. It yields the protein CASSLVSGRMNTEAFF. The V call is TRBV7-6, the J call TRBJ1-1; D call uncertain. CDR3 size: 16 residues. Germline V gene lookup returns CDR1 SGHVS and CDR2 FNYEAQ. The ends were cut back, 1 base at V and 0 bases at J, with 12 bases in the middle.

V usage is TRBV9 and J usage is TRBJ1-6; D unresolved. Germline V lookup: CDR1 SGDLS, CDR2 YYNGEE. This CDR3 is 14 amino acids long. Trimming left V 0 bases short and J 6 bases short, with 7 bases between. This CDR3 is CASSVGVINSPLHF. The CDR3, as DNA: TGTGCCAGCAGCGTAGGGGTGATTAATTCACCCCTCCACTTT.

The CDR3 nucleotides read TGTGCCAGCAGCTTAGGGCAGGGGTTCGGGGAGCTGTTTTTT. Residues: CASSLGQGFGELFF. V is TRBV7-2 and J is TRBJ2-2, with D perhaps TRBD1 (6 bases). In germline, CDR1 is SGHTA, CDR2 FQGNSA. The CDR3 totals 14 residues. Trimming removed 1 base from V and 7 bases from J, with 10 bases in between.

The rearrangement links TRBV29-1 to TRBJ1-2; D not certain. Between the trimmed V and J ends, which lost 0 bases and 7 bases, there was a span of 15 bases. CDR3 length: 14 amino acids. CDR1 is SQVTM and CDR2 is ANQGSEA in the germline V gene. The CDR3 loop is CSVEDRASLTGYTF. Written as DNA, the CDR3 is TGCAGCGTTGAAGATAGGGCCAGCCTAACTGGCTACACCTTC.

The CDR3 spells CSVDPGVGTGELFF. The CDR3 nucleotides read TGCAGCGTTGATCCCGGGGTAGGGACCGGGGAGCTGTTTTTT. The chain combines TRBV29-1 with TRBJ2-2, with D perhaps TRBD2 (5 bases). From germline, CDR1 is SQVTM and CDR2 ANQGSEA. This CDR3 has 14 residues. The V and J ends lost 3 bases and 5 bases respectively, with 13 bases between them.

V is TRBV12-3 or TRBV12-4 and J is TRBJ1-4, with 9 bases that match TRBD1. This CDR3 region has 15 residues. V gave up 5 bases and J gave up 7 bases; unmatched junction bases: 8. This CDR3 reads CASSPGTGWSEKLFF. The CDR3 DNA sequence: TGTGCCAGCAGTCCCGGGACAGGGTGGAGTGAAAAACTGTTTTTT.

The chain recombines TRBV18 with TRBJ2-7; 8 positions agree with TRBD2. Looked up from germline, CDR1 is KGHSH and CDR2 is LQKENI. The CDR3 is made up of 15 amino acids. V lost 2 bases, J lost 3 bases, and 6 bases stayed unmatched. CDR3 in amino acids: CASSPRRGVGYEQYF. The DNA of the CDR3 is TGTGCCAGCTCACCAAGGCGGGGGGTCGGCTACGAGCAGTACTTC.

This clonotype was seen repeatedly, ten times or more. This chain joins TRBV29-1 and TRBJ1-2; 7 bases match TRBD1. The V segment lost 4 bases and the J segment 3 bases; nucleotides outside the gene matches: 2. CDR1 and CDR2 from the germline V gene are SQVTM and ANQGSEA. CDR3 length equals 12 residues. Written as DNA, the CDR3 is TGCAGCGTTGTAGGGACAGACTATGGCTACACCTTC. Its translation: CSVVGTDYGYTF. The full variable domain, its missing parts supplied by reference TRBV29-1 and TRBJ1-2, is SAVISQKPSRDICQRGTSLTIQCQVDSQVTMMFWYRQQPGQSLTLIATANQGSEATYESGFVIDKFPISRPNLTFSTLTVSNMSPEDSSIYLCSVVGTDYGYTFGSGTRLTVV.

The gene calls are TRBV7-3 and TRBJ2-3; the D call may be TRBD1 or TRBD2 (7 bases each). Trimming pared 8 bases from V and 5 bases from J, leaving 17 bases between. The CDR3 is made up of 14 amino acids. Germline V CDR1 and CDR2: SGHTA, FQGTGA. In DNA form, the CDR3 reads TGTGCCAGCTCAGGGGGAGGGCCCCAAGATACGCAGTATTTT. As protein: CASSGGGPQDTQYF.

This clonotype was seen repeatedly, ten times or more. V gene TRBV29-1 combines with J gene TRBJ2-7, with 9 bases lining up with TRBD2. Looked up from germline, CDR1 is SQVTM and CDR2 is ANQGSEA. The CDR3 is 13 amino acids. V trimming: 3 bases; J trimming: 5 bases; junction bases outside the gene matches: 5. CDR3 sequence (DNA): TGCAGCGTTGAGGGCGGGAGGGCCGACGAGCAGTACTTC. Its protein is CSVEGGRADEQYF.

This clonotype was seen more than once but under ten times. The chain carries TRBV13 and TRBJ2-1, with 8 bases lining up with TRBD2. V was pared by 6 bases and J by 0 bases, with 1 base of the junction left unmatched. This CDR3 is 14 amino acids long. Germline CDR1 reads PRHDT; CDR2 reads FYEKMQ (reference sequence). The CDR3: CASRSGSSYNEQFF. The CDR3 DNA reads as TGTGCCAGCAGGAGCGGGAGCTCCTACAATGAGCAGTTCTTC.

V gene TRBV20-1 combines with J gene TRBJ1-2; no reliable D call. V shed 5 bases and J shed 0 bases, with 10 bases lying between them. This CDR3 is built from 13 residues. Germline values: CDR1 DFQATT, CDR2 SNEGSKA (reference sequence). The CDR3 coding sequence is TGCAGTGCTCCAGCGTCGGCTAACTATGGCTACACCTTC. This codes for CSAPASANYGYTF.

In its sample, this clonotype was seen once. CDR3 sequence (DNA): TGTGCCAGCAGCTTCGCGGGGATCCAAGAGACCCAGTACTTC. Its translation is CASSFAGIQETQYF. The V call is TRBV7-8, the J call TRBJ2-5; maybe TRBD2 (6 bases). This CDR3 has 14 residues. CDR1 and CDR2 (germline): SGHVS, FQNEAQ. Trimming took off 3 bases at V and 1 base at J, with 9 bases between the two ends.

The rearrangement joins TRBV6-2 or TRBV6-3 to TRBJ1-5; no clear D gene. V gave up 6 bases and J gave up 6 bases, with 15 bases separating them. The V gene's germline CDR1 is MNHEY and CDR2 SVGEGT. The CDR3 contains 14 residues. The CDR3 DNA follows: TGTGCCAGCAGAGAGGGAGGCGCGATTCAGCCCCAGCATTTT. This sequence encodes CASREGGAIQPQHF.

Turning to this clonotype: A read error may account for a junction end that differs from germline. The chain uses TRBV7-8 and TRBJ2-1; D is possibly TRBD2 (6 bases). The CDR3 runs 12 residues. Looked up from germline, CDR1 is SGHVS and CDR2 is FQNEAQ. CDR3 sequence: CACSFWGDEQFF. CDR3 DNA: TGTGCCTGCAGCTTTTGGGGGGATGAGCAGTTCTTC.

This clonotype was observed a handful of times. The genes are TRBV15 and TRBJ2-5; 11 nucleotides align to TRBD2. This CDR3 region has 17 residues. Germline V CDR1 and CDR2: LNHNV, YYDKDF (reference sequence). The J segment lost 5 bases and the V segment lost 4 bases, leaving 12 bases of the junction unmatched. CDR3 region: CATSNQLTSGGRETQYF. For the CDR3, the DNA is TGTGCCACCAGCAACCAACTTACTAGCGGGGGACGGGAGACCCAGTACTTC.

In regard to this clonotype: A read error may explain this, as a much larger clone is one base away. The V and J genes are TRBV7-3 and TRBJ2-2, with TRBD2 matching 14 bases. Germline V gene data show CDR1 as SGHTA and CDR2 as FQGTGA. The CDR3 sequence is 16 residues long. In DNA, the CDR3 is TGTGCCAGCAGTTGGACTAGCGGGGGGACTACCGGGGAGCTGCTTTTT. This translates into CASSWTSGGTTGELLF.

CDR3 loop: CASSLAVLSNYGYTF. For the CDR3, the DNA is TGTGCCAGCAGCTTAGCCGTCCTTTCTAACTATGGCTACACCTTC. The chain carries TRBV7-9 and TRBJ1-2; D is ambiguous. CDR1 is SEHNR and CDR2 is FQNEAQ in the germline V gene (reference sequence). The CDR3 runs to 15 residues. Trimming took 0 bases from V and 0 from J, leaving 8 bases between them. Full variable domain (outside the CDR3, taken from reference TRBV7-9 and TRBJ1-2): DTGVSQNPRHKITKRGQNVTFRCDPISEHNRLYWYRQTLGQGPEFLTYFQNEAQLEKSRLLSDRFSAERPKGSFSTLEIQRTEQGDSAMYLCASSLAVLSNYGYTFGSGTRLTVV.

This clonotype was counted only a few times. The V call is TRBV28, the J call TRBJ2-3; D not resolved. The CDR3 is 14 residues long. Germline assignment: CDR1 MDHEN and CDR2 SYDVKM. V lost 3 bases and J 2 bases, leaving 9 bases between the germline ends. CDR3 protein: CASSLRQYTDTQYF. The CDR3 bases are TGTGCCAGCAGTTTGAGGCAATACACAGATACGCAGTATTTT.

The genes are TRBV5-5 and TRBJ1-4, with 7 bases fitting TRBD1. The CDR3 length is 17 residues. Germline assignment: CDR1 SGHKS and CDR2 YYEKEE (reference sequence). V dropped 4 bases and J dropped 4; count of bases not matched to a gene: 13. The CDR3 DNA follows: TGTGCCAGCAGCAACACTGGCCCGGGACAGCTTAATGAAAAACTGTTTTTT. This gives the protein CASSNTGPGQLNEKLFF. The full variable domain, completed using reference TRBV5-5 and TRBJ1-4, is DAGVTQSPTHLIKTRGQQVTLRCSPISGHKSVSWYQQVLGQGPQFIFQYYEKEERGRGNFPDRFSARQFPNYSSELNVNALLLGDSALYLCASSNTGPGQLNEKLFFGSGTQLSVL.

This clonotype was detected a few times. J is TRBJ2-5 and V is TRBV5-1; D unresolved. Trimming shortened V by 0 bases and J by 0 bases, and 9 bases separated the two germline ends. Germline V gives CDR1 SGHRS, CDR2 YFSETQ. This CDR3 spans 15 amino acids. This chain's CDR3 is CASSLGTANQETQYF. CDR3 DNA sequence: TGCGCCAGCAGCTTGGGTACAGCCAACCAAGAGACCCAGTACTTC.

This clonotype was counted only a few times. The V call is TRBV3-1, the J call TRBJ2-7; D perhaps matches TRBD2 (6 bases). Trimming cost V 4 bases and J 1 base, with 14 bases left between them. There are 15 residues in the CDR3. Germline V gene lookup returns CDR1 LGHDT and CDR2 YNNKEL (reference sequence). The CDR3 spells CASSLYGGNSYEQYF. As DNA, the CDR3 is TGTGCCAGCAGCCTGTATGGGGGGAATTCCTACGAGCAGTACTTC.

This clonotype has just a few counts. The CDR3 nucleotides read TGCAGCGTTACATCCGGGGGCAGCGGCTATGGCTACACCTTC. This translates into CSVTSGGSGYGYTF. J is TRBJ1-2 and V is TRBV29-1; tentative D call: TRBD1 (6 bases). The length of the CDR3 is 14 residues. Germline-derived CDR1 and CDR2 are SQVTM and ANQGSEA. Trimming shortened V by 5 bases and J by 4 bases, and 17 bases separated the two germline ends.

The chain recombines TRBV5-1 with TRBJ2-1, with 10 bases aligning to TRBD2. This CDR3 region has 17 residues. Per germline, CDR1 SGHRS and CDR2 YFSETQ. The V and J ends lost 5 bases and 3 bases, in that order; junction bases with no gene match: 11. CDR3 bases: TGCGCCAGCAGAGAGGTACCGGGACTAGCGAACTACAATGAGCAGTTCTTC. This codes for CASREVPGLANYNEQFF.

To note about this clonotype: The junction departs from germline at one end; a sequencing error may be responsible. The gene calls are TRBV28 and TRBJ2-1; 11 bases are shared with TRBD2. This CDR3 has 18 amino acids. CDR1 and CDR2 from the germline V gene are MDHEN and SYDVKM. The DNA of the CDR3 is TGTGCCAGCAGTTTTTCACTAGCGGGAGAACAACAGTACAATGTGCAGTTCTTC. Its protein is CASSFSLAGEQQYNVQFF.